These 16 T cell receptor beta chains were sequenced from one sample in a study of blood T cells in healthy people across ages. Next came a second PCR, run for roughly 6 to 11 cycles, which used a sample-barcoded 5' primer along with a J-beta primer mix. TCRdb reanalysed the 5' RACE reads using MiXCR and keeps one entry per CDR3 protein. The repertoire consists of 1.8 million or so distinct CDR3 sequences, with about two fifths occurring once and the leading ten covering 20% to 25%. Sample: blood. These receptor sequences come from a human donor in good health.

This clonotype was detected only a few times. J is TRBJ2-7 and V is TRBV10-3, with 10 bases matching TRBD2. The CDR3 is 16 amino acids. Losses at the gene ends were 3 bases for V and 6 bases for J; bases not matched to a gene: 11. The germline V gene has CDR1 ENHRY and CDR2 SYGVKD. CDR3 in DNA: TGTGCCATCAGTGAAACGAGCGGGGGGGCTCCTCGCGAGCAGTACTTC. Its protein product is CAISETSGGAPREQYF.

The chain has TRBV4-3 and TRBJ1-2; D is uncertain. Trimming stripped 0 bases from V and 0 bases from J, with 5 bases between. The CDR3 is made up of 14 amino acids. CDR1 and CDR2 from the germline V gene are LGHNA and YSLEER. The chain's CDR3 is CASSQDLSNYGYTF. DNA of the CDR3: TGCGCCAGCAGCCAAGACCTCTCTAACTATGGCTACACCTTC.

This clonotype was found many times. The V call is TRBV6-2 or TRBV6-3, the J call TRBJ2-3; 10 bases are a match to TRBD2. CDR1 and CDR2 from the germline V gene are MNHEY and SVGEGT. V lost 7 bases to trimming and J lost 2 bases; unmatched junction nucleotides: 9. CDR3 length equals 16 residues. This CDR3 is CASKSSGGPPTDTQYF. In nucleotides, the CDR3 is TGTGCCAGCAAAAGTAGCGGGGGGCCTCCCACAGATACGCAGTATTTT.

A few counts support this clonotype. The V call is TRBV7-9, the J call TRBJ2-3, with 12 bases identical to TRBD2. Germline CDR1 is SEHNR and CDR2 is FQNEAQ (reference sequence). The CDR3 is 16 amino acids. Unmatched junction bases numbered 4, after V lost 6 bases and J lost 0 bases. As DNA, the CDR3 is TGTGCCAGCAGGAGGACTAGCGGGGCGAGCACAGATACGCAGTATTTT. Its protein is CASRRTSGASTDTQYF.

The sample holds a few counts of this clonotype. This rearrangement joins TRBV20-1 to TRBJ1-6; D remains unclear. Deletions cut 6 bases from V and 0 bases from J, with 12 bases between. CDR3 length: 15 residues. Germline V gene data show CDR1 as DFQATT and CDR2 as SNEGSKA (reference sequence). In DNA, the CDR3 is TGCAGTGCGGAAAGGGATAGCTCCTATAATTCACCCCTCCACTTT. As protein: CSAERDSSYNSPLHF.

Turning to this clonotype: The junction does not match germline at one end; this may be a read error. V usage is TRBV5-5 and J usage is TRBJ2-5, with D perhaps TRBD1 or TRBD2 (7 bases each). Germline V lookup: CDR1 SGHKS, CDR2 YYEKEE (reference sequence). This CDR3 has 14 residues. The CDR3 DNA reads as TGCGCCAGCAGCTTGACAGGGAGGGAAGAGACCCAGTACTTC. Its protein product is CASSLTGREETQYF.

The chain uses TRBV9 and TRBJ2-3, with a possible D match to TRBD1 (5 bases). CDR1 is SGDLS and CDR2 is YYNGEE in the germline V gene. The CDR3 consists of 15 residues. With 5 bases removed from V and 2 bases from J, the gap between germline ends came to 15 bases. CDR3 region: CASSLEQVITDTQYF. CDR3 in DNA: TGTGCCAGCAGTCTAGAACAGGTGATCACAGATACGCAGTATTTT. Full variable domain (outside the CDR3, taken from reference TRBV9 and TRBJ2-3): DSGVTQTPKHLITATGQRVTLRCSPRSGDLSVYWYQQSLDQGLQFLIQYYNGEERAKGNILERFSAQQFPDLHSELNLSSLELGDSALYFCASSLEQVITDTQYFGPGTRLTVL.

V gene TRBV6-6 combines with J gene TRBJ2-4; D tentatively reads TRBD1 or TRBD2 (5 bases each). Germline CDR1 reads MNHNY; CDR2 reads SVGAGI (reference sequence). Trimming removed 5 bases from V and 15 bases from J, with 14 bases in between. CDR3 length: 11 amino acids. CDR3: CASSPGRPLYF. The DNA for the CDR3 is TGTGCCAGCAGTCCGGGACGACCCCTGTACTTC.

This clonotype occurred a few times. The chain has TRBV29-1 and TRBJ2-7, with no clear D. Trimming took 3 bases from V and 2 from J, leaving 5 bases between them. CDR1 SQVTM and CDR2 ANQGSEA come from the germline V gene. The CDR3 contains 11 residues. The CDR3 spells CSVDDTYEQYF. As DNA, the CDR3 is TGCAGCGTTGATGACACCTACGAGCAGTACTTC.

This CDR3 is CASRPSIQGRFQPQHF. DNA of the CDR3: TGTGCCAGCAGGCCCTCGATACAGGGAAGGTTTCAGCCCCAGCATTTT. This chain uses TRBV6-2 or TRBV6-3 with TRBJ1-5, with D perhaps matching TRBD1 (6 bases). The V gene's germline CDR1 is MNHEY and CDR2 SVGEGT. Trimming shortened V by 6 bases and J by 6 bases, and 21 bases separated the two germline ends. This CDR3 has 16 amino acids.

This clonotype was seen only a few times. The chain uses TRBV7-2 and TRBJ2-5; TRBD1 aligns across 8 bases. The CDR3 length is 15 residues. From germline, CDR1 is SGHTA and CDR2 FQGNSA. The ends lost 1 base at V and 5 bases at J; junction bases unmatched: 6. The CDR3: CASSLGDRWRETQYF. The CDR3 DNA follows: TGTGCCAGCAGCTTAGGGGACAGGTGGAGGGAGACCCAGTACTTC.

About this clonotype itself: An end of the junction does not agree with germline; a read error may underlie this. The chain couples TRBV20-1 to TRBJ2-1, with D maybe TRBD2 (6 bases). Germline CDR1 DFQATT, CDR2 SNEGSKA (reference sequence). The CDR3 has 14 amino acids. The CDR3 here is CSPRKGSDYDEQFF. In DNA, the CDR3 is TGCAGTCCCAGAAAAGGATCGGACTACGATGAGCAGTTCTTC.

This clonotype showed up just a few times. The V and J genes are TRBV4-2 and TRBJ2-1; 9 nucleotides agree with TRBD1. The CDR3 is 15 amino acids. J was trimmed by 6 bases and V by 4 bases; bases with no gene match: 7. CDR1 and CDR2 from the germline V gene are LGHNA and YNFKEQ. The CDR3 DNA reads TGTGCCAGCAGCCTCCGACAGGGGGTAGGCAATGAGCAGTTCTTC. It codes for CASSLRQGVGNEQFF.

CDR3: CASRRQGPNTEAFF. CDR3 nucleotide sequence: TGTGCCAGCAGGCGACAGGGACCGAACACTGAAGCTTTCTTT. The chain recombines TRBV6-5 with TRBJ1-1; TRBD1 aligns across 7 bases. Germline lookup yields CDR1 MNHEY and CDR2 SVGAGI. The CDR3 is 14 residues long. V lost 6 bases, J lost 1 base, and 5 bases stayed unmatched.

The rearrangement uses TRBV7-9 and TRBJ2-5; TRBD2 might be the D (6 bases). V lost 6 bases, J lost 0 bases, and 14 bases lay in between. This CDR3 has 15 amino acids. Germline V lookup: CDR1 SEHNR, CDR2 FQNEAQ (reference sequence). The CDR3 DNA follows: TGTGCCAGCAGTCGAAGGGGCGGGAACCAAGAGACCCAGTACTTC. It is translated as CASSRRGGNQETQYF.

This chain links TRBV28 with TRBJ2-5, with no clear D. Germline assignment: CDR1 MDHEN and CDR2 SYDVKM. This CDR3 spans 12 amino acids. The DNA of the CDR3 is TGTGCTACTTGTGGGGACCAAGAGACCCAGTACTTC. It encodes CATCGDQETQYF.